The 20 T cell receptor beta chains below come from one sample, sequenced in a study of brain T cells in children with intractable seizures. TCRdb's table, derived via immunoSEQ multiplex PCR, lists solely in-frame clones and lacks some. This table has roughly 23,000 clones, 94% appearing once. Sequencing used peripheral blood, obtained at surgery. The source of these receptors is a boy aged 5-17 years with focal cortical dysplasia and intractable seizures.

The rearrangement links TRBV10-2 to TRBJ1-4; D perhaps matches TRBD1 (5 bases). CDR1 and CDR2 (germline): WSHSY, SAAADI. This CDR3 contains 13 residues. Trimming took off 6 bases at V and 3 bases at J, with 8 bases between the two ends. CDR3 loop: CASRTDPNEKLFF. The CDR3 DNA sequence: TGCGCCAGCAGGACAGACCCTAATGAAAAACTGTTTTTT.

V usage is TRBV4-1 and J usage is TRBJ2-2; D may correspond to TRBD1 or TRBD2 (6 bases each). The germline V and J ends were trimmed by 0 bases and 3 bases, with 11 bases remaining between them. The CDR3 is made up of 16 amino acids. Germline values: CDR1 MGHRA, CDR2 YSYEKL. CDR3 bases: TGCGCCAGCAGCCAAGATGGGGGGCTTTACACCGGGGAGCTGTTTTTT. Its translation is CASSQDGGLYTGELFF.

The V call is TRBV4-1, the J call TRBJ1-5; TRBD1 might be the D (6 bases). This CDR3 has 18 amino acids. CDR1 is MGHRA, CDR2 YSYEKL, per germline. With 4 bases removed from V and 2 bases from J, the gap between germline ends came to 21 bases. This CDR3 is CASSPSALQGIGNQPQHF. DNA for the CDR3: TGCGCCAGCAGCCCCTCCGCTCTTCAGGGGATAGGCAATCAGCCCCAGCATTTT.

The chain combines TRBV11-2 with TRBJ2-3; 8 bases are shared with TRBD1. The V and J ends lost 1 base and 7 bases, in that order; junction bases with no gene match: 7. The CDR3 sequence is 15 residues long. Germline V gene sequence: CDR1 SGHAT, CDR2 FQNNGV. The CDR3 reads CASSLVPDRANTQYF. DNA for the CDR3: TGTGCCAGCAGCTTAGTTCCGGACAGGGCAAATACGCAGTATTTT.

The rearrangement links TRBV28 to TRBJ2-3, with 10 bases identical to TRBD2. V was pared by 4 bases and J by 2 bases, with 6 bases of the junction left unmatched. Germline loops: CDR1 MDHEN, CDR2 SYDVKM. This CDR3 is built from 16 residues. Here the CDR3 reads CASSSPSGGATDTQYF. CDR3 DNA: TGTGCCAGCAGTTCCCCCAGCGGGGGGGCCACAGATACGCAGTATTTT.

This clone has only one observation. The chain recombines TRBV14 with TRBJ1-2; unclear D gene. Trimming stripped 0 bases from V and 8 bases from J, with 13 bases between. Germline values: CDR1 SGHDN, CDR2 FVKESK. The CDR3 runs 14 residues. This chain's CDR3 is CASSQDRGRVGYTF. The CDR3 coding sequence is TGTGCCAGCAGCCAAGATCGGGGTCGGGTCGGCTACACCTTC. Supplemented by reference TRBV14 and TRBJ1-2, the full variable domain reads EAGVTQFPSHSVIEKGQTVTLRCDPISGHDNLYWYRRVMGKEIKFLLHFVKESKQDESGMPNNRFLAERTGGTYSTLKVQPAELEDSGVYFCASSQDRGRVGYTFGSGTRLTVV.

V and J are TRBV18 and TRBJ1-2; D unclear. From germline, CDR1 is KGHSH and CDR2 LQKENI. Trimming stripped 2 bases from V and 5 bases from J, with 24 bases between. The CDR3 length is 18 residues. CDR3 loop: CASSPVAGLRGTGYGYTF. The CDR3 bases are TGTGCCAGCTCACCAGTTGCGGGTCTGCGGGGTACTGGGTATGGCTACACCTTC.

Only a few counts were recorded for this clone. The germline gene is not matched at one end of the junction; a read error may be the cause. This rearrangement joins TRBV5-6 to TRBJ1-1; 9 bases are shared with TRBD1. The germline V gene has CDR1 SGHDT and CDR2 YYEEEE. There are 14 residues in the CDR3. The CDR3 nucleotides are TGTGCCAGCAGCTATGGGACAGGGAACTCTGAAGCTTTCTTT. This codes for CASSYGTGNSEAFF. Based on the CDR3 plus reference TRBV5-6 and TRBJ1-1, the full variable domain is DAGVTQSPTHLIKTRGQQVTLRCSPKSGHDTVSWYQQALGQGPQFIFQYYEEEERQRGNFPDRFSGHQFPNYSSELNVNALLLGDSALYLCASSYGTGNSEAFFGQGTRLTVV.

The J gene is TRBJ1-1, the V gene TRBV5-1; TRBD1 is a possible D gene (5 bases). Germline lookup yields CDR1 SGHRS and CDR2 YFSETQ. CDR3 length: 14 residues. Trimming left V 0 bases short and J 4 bases short, with 10 bases between. The CDR3 is CASSLAGGFTEAFF. CDR3 DNA: TGCGCCAGCAGCTTGGCGGGGGGGTTCACTGAAGCTTTCTTT.

This chain links TRBV19 with TRBJ2-5; D is uncertain. The V gene's germline CDR1 is LNHDA and CDR2 SQIVND (reference sequence). This CDR3 has 12 residues. The V gene lost 6 bases and the J gene lost 5 bases, with 10 bases spanning the gap. The CDR3 region has the DNA TGTGCCAGTAGCCCCTTTGGGGAGACCCAGTACTTC. Residues: CASSPFGETQYF.

The chain joins TRBV6-5 to TRBJ2-3, with no clear D. Germline values: CDR1 MNHEY, CDR2 SVGAGI. V lost 4 bases, J lost 1 base, and 9 bases lay in between. The CDR3 has 14 residues. The CDR3 protein is CASSFGPGTDTQYF. The CDR3 DNA reads TGTGCCAGCAGTTTTGGCCCTGGCACAGATACGCAGTATTTT.

The rearrangement uses TRBV27 and TRBJ2-7, with a weak D call TRBD2 (5 bases). Germline CDR1 and CDR2: MNHEY and SMNVEV (reference sequence). V lost 3 bases to trimming and J lost 3 bases, with 12 bases between them. The CDR3 is 14 amino acids. As DNA, the CDR3 is TGTGCCAGCAGTTTTACCGGGATCGACTACGAGCAGTACTTC. Amino acid sequence: CASSFTGIDYEQYF.

This chain connects TRBV7-8 to TRBJ1-4, with a possible D match to TRBD1 (5 bases). The germline gives CDR1 SGHVS, CDR2 FQNEAQ. Trimming took off 2 bases at V and 3 bases at J, with 10 bases between the two ends. The CDR3 length is 15 residues. Here the CDR3 reads CASSLRDGPNEKLFF. CDR3 in DNA: TGTGCCAGCAGCTTAAGGGACGGACCTAATGAAAAACTGTTTTTT.

The chain combines TRBV12-3 or TRBV12-4 with TRBJ1-1; unclear D gene. Trimming shortened V by 3 bases and J by 6 bases, and 8 bases separated the two germline ends. There are 12 residues in the CDR3. CDR3: CASSLLGAEAFF. The DNA of the CDR3 is TGTGCCAGCAGTTTGCTGGGCGCTGAAGCTTTCTTT.

The chain uses TRBV6-5 and TRBJ2-2; D remains ambiguous. Trimming removed 0 bases at V and 4 bases at J, with 0 bases between. Germline-derived CDR1 and CDR2 are MNHEY and SVGAGI. The CDR3 totals 12 residues. CDR3 nucleotides: TGTGCCAGCAGTTACTCCACCGGGGAGCTGTTTTTT. It is translated as CASSYSTGELFF.

The chain combines TRBV7-9 with TRBJ2-2, with 11 nucleotides matching TRBD1. The ends lost 5 bases at V and 5 bases at J; junction bases unmatched: 7. There are 16 residues in the CDR3. Per germline, CDR1 SEHNR and CDR2 FQNEAQ (reference sequence). CDR3 in amino acids: CASSDGTGGLTGELFF. The CDR3 DNA is TGTGCCAGCAGCGACGGGACAGGGGGTCTGACCGGGGAGCTGTTTTTT.

V gene TRBV2 combines with J gene TRBJ1-6, with a possible D match to TRBD1 (5 bases). The V end lost 11 bases, the J end lost 8 bases, and 13 bases lay between the germline ends. CDR1 and CDR2 from the germline V gene are SNHLY and FYNNEI. The CDR3 is 12 amino acids. DNA of the CDR3: TGTGCCCACGCGGGGGATGATTCACCCCTCCACTTT. This codes for CAHAGDDSPLHF.

This chain connects TRBV25-1 to TRBJ2-1; 10 nucleotides agree with TRBD2. Germline CDR1 and CDR2: MGHDK and SYGVNS. This CDR3 is 15 amino acids long. The V gene end was trimmed by 4 bases and the J gene end by 5 bases; junction bases not matched to a gene: 5. CDR3 DNA sequence: TGTGCCAGCAGTGTATGGACTAGCGGTGACAATGAGCAGTTCTTC. It yields the protein CASSVWTSGDNEQFF.

This chain joins TRBV11-2 and TRBJ1-2; TRBD1 matches at 8 bases. V shed 4 bases and J 4 bases; nucleotides not matched to a gene: 8. The CDR3 spans 15 residues. Germline CDR1 and CDR2: SGHAT and FQNNGV. The CDR3: CASSSQQTGGYGYTF. Here the CDR3 DNA reads TGTGCCAGCAGCTCCCAACAAACAGGGGGCTATGGCTACACCTTC. Looking up the rest from reference TRBV11-2 and TRBJ1-2 gives the full variable domain: EAGVAQSPRYKIIEKRQSVAFWCNPISGHATLYWYQQILGQGPKLLIQFQNNGVVDDSQLPKDRFSAERLKGVDSTLKIQPAKLEDSAVYLCASSSQQTGGYGYTFGSGTRLTVV.

The chain uses TRBV7-9 and TRBJ1-2; TRBD1 agrees at 7 bases. V was clipped by 5 bases and J by 2 bases; unmatched bases: 8. The germline gives CDR1 SEHNR, CDR2 FQNEAQ (reference sequence). The CDR3 covers 15 residues. The CDR3 DNA sequence: TGTGCCAGCAGCCGGGACAGCGATTCAAACTATGGCTACACCTTC. Its protein product is CASSRDSDSNYGYTF. Full variable domain (missing parts from reference TRBV7-9 and TRBJ1-2): DTGVSQNPRHKITKRGQNVTFRCDPISEHNRLYWYRQTLGQGPEFLTYFQNEAQLEKSRLLSDRFSAERPKGSFSTLEIQRTEQGDSAMYLCASSRDSDSNYGYTFGSGTRLTVV.